The 18 T cell receptor beta chains below were found in one sample sequenced in a study of T-cell memory formation after mild COVID-19 (TCRdb year 2021). Library preparation used 5' RACE. The listed sequencing device is Illumina NovaSeq 6000. TCRdb itself trimmed the public reads at Q25 with fastp, ran MiXCR and retained productive beta chains. Rows are unified per CDR3 protein, each entry keeping the most common DNA and genes. A total of roughly 610,000 distinct CDR3 sequences appear in this sample, 17% of them only once. The ten largest make up about 8.1% of the sample. The sample comprised PBMCs or a T cell subset sorted from them (not recorded which). These receptors all stem from an adult woman who had mild COVID-19 (a few samples of this study predate the infection). The sample titles of this study are shuffled in the database, so cell type and time point are left out; the donor was told from shared clones.

This clonotype was seen a few times. The chain links TRBV7-2 to TRBJ2-2, with TRBD2 identical over 11 bases. Germline lookup yields CDR1 SGHTA and CDR2 FQGNSA. This CDR3 has 15 amino acids. With 8 bases clipped from V and 4 bases from J, the junction kept 6 bases outside the gene matches. In DNA form, the CDR3 reads TGTGCCAGCGTAGCGGGAGGGCCGAGCACCGGGGAGCTGTTTTTT. Amino acid sequence: CASVAGGPSTGELFF.

This clonotype showed up just a few times. The CDR3 loop reads CSAISGTTTDTQYF. The CDR3 bases are TGCAGTGCTATCTCCGGGACTACCACAGATACGCAGTATTTT. This sequence joins TRBV20-1 and TRBJ2-3; the match to TRBD2 covers 7 bases. Germline CDR1 DFQATT, CDR2 SNEGSKA (reference sequence). The CDR3 is made up of 14 amino acids. With 4 bases clipped from V and 2 bases from J, the junction kept 6 bases outside the gene matches.

This clonotype was counted a few times. V and J are TRBV10-3 and TRBJ2-5; D may be TRBD1 (6 bases). This CDR3 has 17 residues. V lost 8 bases to trimming and J lost 5 bases, with 27 bases between them. CDR1 is ENHRY and CDR2 is SYGVKD in the germline V gene. The CDR3, as DNA: TGTGCCATCGGAGACAGGTCTGGTGCCAGTAACGGGGAGACCCAGTACTTC. It is translated as CAIGDRSGASNGETQYF.

In its sample, this clonotype was seen many times. Sequence at one end of the junction differs from germline and may be a read error. CDR3 residues: CASSLDRGNTEAFF. The CDR3 bases are TGTGCCAGCAGTCTGGACAGGGGGAACACTGAAGCTTTCTTT. This chain uses TRBV5-1 with TRBJ1-1; 9 nucleotides agree with TRBD1. The CDR3 totals 14 residues. Germline CDR1 SGHRS, CDR2 YFSETQ.

This clonotype came up a few times. This chain joins TRBV12-3 or TRBV12-4 and TRBJ2-7, with TRBD1 matching over 7 bases. The CDR3 has 13 amino acids. With V trimmed by 2 bases and J by 4 bases, 2 bases remained unmatched. In DNA form, the CDR3 reads TGTGCCAGCAGTTTACACAGGGGTTACGAGCAGTACTTC. Translating it yields CASSLHRGYEQYF.

The gene calls are TRBV12-3 or TRBV12-4 and TRBJ2-1, with D perhaps matching TRBD2 (5 bases). The germline V and J ends were trimmed by 1 base and 6 bases, with 10 bases remaining between them. This CDR3 has 14 amino acids. The CDR3 region has the DNA TGTGCCAGCAGTTTAGGTGCTAGCCCCAATGAGCAGTTCTTC. Amino acid sequence: CASSLGASPNEQFF.

This rearrangement joins TRBV4-1 to TRBJ1-1; TRBD1 matches 7 bases. This CDR3 is built from 19 residues. The J segment lost 3 bases and the V segment lost 1 base, leaving 17 bases of the junction unmatched. In germline, CDR1 is MGHRA, CDR2 YSYEKL. CDR3 in amino acids: CASSQVRLGEGARDTEAFF. Written as DNA, the CDR3 is TGCGCCAGCAGCCAAGTGAGGCTCGGTGAGGGGGCGCGTGACACTGAAGCTTTCTTT.

The CDR3: CASSKVDPGDRVTNEKLFF. The CDR3 region has the DNA TGTGCCAGCAGTAAGGTCGACCCCGGGGATAGAGTAACTAATGAAAAACTGTTTTTT. The V gene is TRBV21-1, the J gene TRBJ1-4; the table gives TRBD1 as D, unverified against the DNA. TRBV21-1 is noted as a pseudogene. CDR3 size: 19 residues.

V gene TRBV20-1 combines with J gene TRBJ2-7, with 11 bases that match TRBD2. In germline, CDR1 is DFQATT, CDR2 SNEGSKA (reference sequence). Trimming removed 3 bases from V and 3 bases from J; junction bases left unmatched: 4. This CDR3 contains 14 residues. CDR3 nucleotides: TGCAGTGCTAGGGGGACTAGCGGTTTCTACGAGCAGTACTTC. Its protein product is CSARGTSGFYEQYF.

The chain combines TRBV29-1 with TRBJ2-1; 8 positions agree with TRBD2. CDR3 length equals 15 residues. V lost 5 bases, J lost 0 bases, and 6 bases stayed unmatched. Looked up from germline, CDR1 is SQVTM and CDR2 is ANQGSEA. The CDR3 spells CSVPAGVSSYNEQFF. CDR3 DNA sequence: TGCAGCGTTCCAGCGGGAGTAAGCTCCTACAATGAGCAGTTCTTC.

A few counts support this clonotype. The chain employs TRBV2 and TRBJ2-5; 8 bases match TRBD2. This CDR3 spans 15 amino acids. CDR1 is SNHLY, CDR2 FYNNEI, per germline. V lost 7 bases, J lost 2 bases, and 9 bases stayed unmatched. The CDR3 nucleotides read TGTGCCAGCACCGCCTCGACTAGCGATCAAGAGACCCAGTACTTC. This encodes CASTASTSDQETQYF.

The chain links TRBV5-1 to TRBJ2-7, with 10 nucleotides matching TRBD2. Trimming removed 7 bases from V and 1 base from J; junction bases left unmatched: 8. Germline CDR1 and CDR2: SGHRS and YFSETQ. The CDR3 loop spans 15 amino acids. Here the CDR3 reads CASGSGLAASYEQYF. The CDR3 DNA sequence: TGCGCCAGCGGGAGTGGACTAGCGGCATCCTACGAGCAGTACTTC.

There are a few counts of this clonotype. The rearrangement joins TRBV11-2 to TRBJ2-5; 9 bases are shared with TRBD1. J gave up 6 bases and V 1 base, and 6 bases lay outside the gene matches. Germline V CDR1 and CDR2: SGHAT, FQNNGV. The CDR3 has 15 residues. This chain's CDR3 is CASSLGGTGMQTQYF. CDR3 nucleotides: TGTGCCAGCAGCTTAGGGGGGACAGGGATGCAGACCCAGTACTTC.

This clonotype has more than one count but fewer than ten. The gene calls are TRBV5-5 and TRBJ2-7; 10 bases agree with TRBD1. The CDR3 contains 14 residues. The V segment lost 5 bases and the J segment 2 bases; nucleotides outside the gene matches: 4. CDR1 is SGHKS, CDR2 YYEKEE, per germline (reference sequence). CDR3 sequence: CASRDRGKTYEQYF. The CDR3 DNA sequence: TGTGCCAGCAGGGACAGGGGGAAAACCTACGAGCAGTACTTC.

The sample holds many counts of this clonotype. The chain couples TRBV9 to TRBJ2-1; no clear D. V was shortened by 0 bases and J by 4 bases, with 5 bases between the two germline ends. This CDR3 comprises 13 residues. Germline assignment: CDR1 SGDLS and CDR2 YYNGEE. The CDR3 loop reads CASSVGQYNEQFF. For the CDR3, the DNA is TGTGCCAGCAGCGTAGGGCAGTACAATGAGCAGTTCTTC.

The chain couples TRBV10-3 to TRBJ1-2; no firm D call. Germline assignment: CDR1 ENHRY and CDR2 SYGVKD. The germline V and J ends were trimmed by 3 bases and 4 bases, with 15 bases remaining between them. This CDR3 has 15 residues. In DNA, the CDR3 is TGTGCCATCAGTGAAGGGAACTGGGAAACCTATGGCTACACCTTC. This encodes CAISEGNWETYGYTF.

This clonotype was counted only a few times. This sequence joins TRBV3-1 and TRBJ2-2; possibly TRBD1 for D (6 bases). CDR1 and CDR2 from the germline V gene are LGHDT and YNNKEL (reference sequence). The CDR3 has 17 amino acids. Trimming left V 0 bases short and J 4 bases short, with 15 bases between. CDR3 coding DNA: TGTGCCAGCAGCCAAGAAGCAAGGACAGCCGGCACCGGGGAGCTGTTTTTT. Translated, it gives CASSQEARTAGTGELFF.

CDR3 protein: CAISEETTVAYEQYF. CDR3 in DNA: TGTGCCATCAGTGAAGAGACAACCGTGGCCTACGAGCAGTACTTC. V usage is TRBV10-3 and J usage is TRBJ2-7; D remains ambiguous. The germline V gene has CDR1 ENHRY and CDR2 SYGVKD. Between the trimmed V and J ends, which lost 3 bases and 2 bases, there was a span of 14 bases. The CDR3 spans 15 residues.